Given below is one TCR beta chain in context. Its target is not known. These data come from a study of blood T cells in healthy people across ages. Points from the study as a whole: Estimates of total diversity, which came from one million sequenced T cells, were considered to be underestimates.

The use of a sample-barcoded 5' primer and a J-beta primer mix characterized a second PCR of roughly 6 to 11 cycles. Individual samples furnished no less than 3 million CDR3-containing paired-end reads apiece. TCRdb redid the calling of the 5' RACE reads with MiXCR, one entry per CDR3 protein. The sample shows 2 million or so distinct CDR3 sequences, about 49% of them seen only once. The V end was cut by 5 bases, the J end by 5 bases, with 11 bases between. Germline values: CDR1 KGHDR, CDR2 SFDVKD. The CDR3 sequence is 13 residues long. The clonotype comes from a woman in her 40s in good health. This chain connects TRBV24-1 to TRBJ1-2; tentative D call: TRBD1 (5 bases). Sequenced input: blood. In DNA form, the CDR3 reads TGTGCCACCAGTGTGGGCAGGGCGTATGGCTACACCTTC. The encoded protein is CATSVGRAYGYTF.